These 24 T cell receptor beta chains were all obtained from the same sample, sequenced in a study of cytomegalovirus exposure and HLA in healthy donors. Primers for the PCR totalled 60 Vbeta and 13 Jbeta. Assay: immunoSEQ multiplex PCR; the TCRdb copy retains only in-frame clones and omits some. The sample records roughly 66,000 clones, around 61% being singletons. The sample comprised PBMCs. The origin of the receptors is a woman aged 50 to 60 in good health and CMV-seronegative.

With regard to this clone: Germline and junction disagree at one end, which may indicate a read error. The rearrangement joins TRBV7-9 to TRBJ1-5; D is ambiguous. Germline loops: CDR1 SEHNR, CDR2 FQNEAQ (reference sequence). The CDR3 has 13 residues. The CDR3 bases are TGTTCCAGCAGCCCCCGCCGGGATCAGCCCCAGCATTTT. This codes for CSSSPRRDQPQHF.

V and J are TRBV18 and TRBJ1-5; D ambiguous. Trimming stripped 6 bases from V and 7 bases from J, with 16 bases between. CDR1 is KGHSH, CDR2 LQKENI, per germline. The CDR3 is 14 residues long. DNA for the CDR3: TGTGCCAGCTCCCTGAGGGAAAGGAGCCAGCCCCAGCATTTT. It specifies CASSLRERSQPQHF.

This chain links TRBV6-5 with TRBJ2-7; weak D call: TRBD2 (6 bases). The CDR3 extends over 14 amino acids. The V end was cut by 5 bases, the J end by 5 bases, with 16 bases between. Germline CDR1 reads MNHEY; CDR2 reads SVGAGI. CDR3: CASSKGPAGNEQYF. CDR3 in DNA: TGTGCCAGCAGTAAGGGACCGGCGGGGAACGAGCAGTACTTC.

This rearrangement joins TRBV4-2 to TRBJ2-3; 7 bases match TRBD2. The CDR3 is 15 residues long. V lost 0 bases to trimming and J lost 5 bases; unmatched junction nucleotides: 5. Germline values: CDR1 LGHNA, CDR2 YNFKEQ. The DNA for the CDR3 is TGTGCCAGCAGCCAAGACGGGAGGTCCGGAGATACGCAGTATTTT. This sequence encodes CASSQDGRSGDTQYF.

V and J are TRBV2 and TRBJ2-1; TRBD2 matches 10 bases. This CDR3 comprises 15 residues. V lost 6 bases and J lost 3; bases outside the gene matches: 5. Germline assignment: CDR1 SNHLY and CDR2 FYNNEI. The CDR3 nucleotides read TGTGCCAGCAGATTAGCGGGAGGAGGCTACAATGAGCAGTTCTTC. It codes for CASRLAGGGYNEQFF.

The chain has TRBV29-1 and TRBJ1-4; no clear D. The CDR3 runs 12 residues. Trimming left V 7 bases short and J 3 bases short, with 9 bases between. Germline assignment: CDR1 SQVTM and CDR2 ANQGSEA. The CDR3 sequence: CSAVLANEKLFF. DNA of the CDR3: TGCAGCGCGGTCCTAGCTAATGAAAAACTGTTTTTT. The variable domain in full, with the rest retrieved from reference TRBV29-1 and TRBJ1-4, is SAVISQKPSRDICQRGTSLTIQCQVDSQVTMMFWYRQQPGQSLTLIATANQGSEATYESGFVIDKFPISRPNLTFSTLTVSNMSPEDSSIYLCSAVLANEKLFFGSGTQLSVL.

CDR3 nucleotides: TGTGCCAGCAGCCCCCGGGACAGGGGGAGTGTAGGCGAGCAGTACTTC. This codes for CASSPRDRGSVGEQYF. The V gene is TRBV11-3, the J gene TRBJ2-7; TRBD1 matches at 11 bases. Germline CDR1 SGHNT, CDR2 YENEEA. Losses at the gene ends were 5 bases for V and 6 bases for J; bases not matched to a gene: 12. The CDR3 extends over 16 amino acids.

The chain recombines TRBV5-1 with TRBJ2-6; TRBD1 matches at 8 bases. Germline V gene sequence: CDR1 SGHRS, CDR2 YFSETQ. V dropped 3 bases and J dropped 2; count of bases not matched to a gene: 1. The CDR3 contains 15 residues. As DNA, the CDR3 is TGCGCCAGCAGCTCACAGGGGGCTGGGGCCAACGTCCTGACTTTC. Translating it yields CASSSQGAGANVLTF.

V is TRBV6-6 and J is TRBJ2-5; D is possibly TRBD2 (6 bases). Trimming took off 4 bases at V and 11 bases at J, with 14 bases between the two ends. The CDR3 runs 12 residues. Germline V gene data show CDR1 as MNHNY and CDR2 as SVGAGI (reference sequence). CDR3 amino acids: CASSSLDYGQYF. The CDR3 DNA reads TGTGCCAGCAGTTCCCTGGACTATGGGCAGTACTTC.

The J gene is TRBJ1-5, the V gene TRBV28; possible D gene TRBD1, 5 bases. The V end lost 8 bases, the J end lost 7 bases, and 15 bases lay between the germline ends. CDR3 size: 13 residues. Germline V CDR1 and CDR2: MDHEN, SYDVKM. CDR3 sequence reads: CASRSGGIQPQHF. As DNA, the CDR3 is TGTGCCAGCCGGTCGGGGGGAATCCAGCCCCAGCATTTT. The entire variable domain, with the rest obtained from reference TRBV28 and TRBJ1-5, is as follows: DVKVTQSSRYLVKRTGEKVFLECVQDMDHENMFWYRQDPGLGLRLIYFSYDVKMKEKGDIPEGYSVSREKKERFSLILESASTNQTSMYLCASRSGGIQPQHFGDGTRLSIL.

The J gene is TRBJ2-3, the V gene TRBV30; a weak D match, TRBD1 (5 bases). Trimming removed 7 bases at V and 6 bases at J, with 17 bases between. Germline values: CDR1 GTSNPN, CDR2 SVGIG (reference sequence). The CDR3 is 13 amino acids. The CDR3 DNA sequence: TGTGCCTTTATGCCGGGTGGGGCGGATACGCAGTATTTT. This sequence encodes CAFMPGGADTQYF.

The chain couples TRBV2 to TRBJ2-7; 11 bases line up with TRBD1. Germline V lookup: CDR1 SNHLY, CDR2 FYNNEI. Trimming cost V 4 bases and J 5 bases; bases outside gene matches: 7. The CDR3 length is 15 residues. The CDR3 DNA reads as TGTGCCAGCAGTGTAGGGGGACAGGGGGGCCACGAGCAGTACTTC. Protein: CASSVGGQGGHEQYF.

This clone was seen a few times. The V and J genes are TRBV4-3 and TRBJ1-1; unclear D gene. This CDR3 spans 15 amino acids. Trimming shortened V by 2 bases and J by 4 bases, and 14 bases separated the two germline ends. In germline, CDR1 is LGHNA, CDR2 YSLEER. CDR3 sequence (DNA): TGCGCCAGCAGCCAACTTCCGGCGGGGAGCACTGAAGCTTTCTTT. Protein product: CASSQLPAGSTEAFF.

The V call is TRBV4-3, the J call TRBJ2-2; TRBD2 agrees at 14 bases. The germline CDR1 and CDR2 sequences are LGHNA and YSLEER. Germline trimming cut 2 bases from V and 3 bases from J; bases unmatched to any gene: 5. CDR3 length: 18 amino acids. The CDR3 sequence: CASSQRKGLAGDTGELFF. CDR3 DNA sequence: TGCGCCAGCAGCCAACGAAAGGGACTAGCGGGAGACACCGGGGAGCTGTTTTTT.

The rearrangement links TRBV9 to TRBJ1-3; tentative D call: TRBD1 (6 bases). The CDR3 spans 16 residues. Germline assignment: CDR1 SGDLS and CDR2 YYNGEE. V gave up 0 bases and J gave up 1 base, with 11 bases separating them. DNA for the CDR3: TGTGCCAGCAGCGTAGGGGGGGGGCTGTCTGGAAACACCATATATTTT. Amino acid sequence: CASSVGGGLSGNTIYF.

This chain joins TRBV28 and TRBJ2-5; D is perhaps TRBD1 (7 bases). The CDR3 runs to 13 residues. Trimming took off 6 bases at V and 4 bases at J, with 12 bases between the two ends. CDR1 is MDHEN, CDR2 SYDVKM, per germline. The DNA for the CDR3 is TGTGCCAGCAGGTATCAGGGGGGAGAGACCCAGTACTTC. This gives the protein CASRYQGGETQYF.

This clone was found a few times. The CDR3 protein is CASFRQGQRYTF. The DNA of the CDR3 is TGTGCCAGCTTCCGACAGGGACAGAGGTACACCTTC. V and J are TRBV2 and TRBJ1-2; 7 positions match TRBD1. J gave up 11 bases and V 8 bases, and 11 bases lay outside the gene matches. The V gene's germline CDR1 is SNHLY and CDR2 FYNNEI. The CDR3 extends over 12 amino acids.

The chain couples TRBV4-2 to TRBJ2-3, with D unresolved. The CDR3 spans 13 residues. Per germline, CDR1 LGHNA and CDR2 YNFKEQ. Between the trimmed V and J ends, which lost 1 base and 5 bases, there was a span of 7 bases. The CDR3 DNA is TGTGCCAGCAGCCAAGTTTCGGGAGATACGCAGTATTTT. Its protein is CASSQVSGDTQYF.

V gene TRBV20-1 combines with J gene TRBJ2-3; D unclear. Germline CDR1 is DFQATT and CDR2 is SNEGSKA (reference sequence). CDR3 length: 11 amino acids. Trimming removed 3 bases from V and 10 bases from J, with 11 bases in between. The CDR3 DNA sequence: TGCAGTGCTAGCCCTCGTGAGGCGCAGTATTTT. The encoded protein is CSASPREAQYF.

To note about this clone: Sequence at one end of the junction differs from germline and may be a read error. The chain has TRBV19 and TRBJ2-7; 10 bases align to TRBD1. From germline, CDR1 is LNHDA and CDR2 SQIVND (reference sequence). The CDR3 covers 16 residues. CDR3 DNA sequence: TGTGCCAGTAGTACCCCTCGGACAGGGGGTTCCTACGAGCAGTGCTTC. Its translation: CASSTPRTGGSYEQCF. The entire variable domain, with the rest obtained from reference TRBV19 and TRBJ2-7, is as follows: DGGITQSPKYLFRKEGQNVTLSCEQNLNHDAMYWYRQDPGQGLRLIYYSQIVNDFQKGDIAEGYSVSREKKESFPLTVTSAQKNPTAFYLCASSTPRTGGSYEQCFGPGTRLTVT.

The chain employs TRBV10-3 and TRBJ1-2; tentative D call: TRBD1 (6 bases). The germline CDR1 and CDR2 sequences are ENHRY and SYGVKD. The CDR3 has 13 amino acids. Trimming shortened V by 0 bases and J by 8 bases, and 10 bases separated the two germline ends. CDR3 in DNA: TGTGCCATCAGTGAGTCGGACAGTCGGGGCTACACCTTC. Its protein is CAISESDSRGYTF.

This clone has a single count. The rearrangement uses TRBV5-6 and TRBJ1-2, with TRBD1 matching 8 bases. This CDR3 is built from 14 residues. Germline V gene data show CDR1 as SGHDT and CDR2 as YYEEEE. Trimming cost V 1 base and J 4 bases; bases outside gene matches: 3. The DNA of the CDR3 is TGTGCCAGCAGCTTGCCCGGGACAGGCTATGGCTACACCTTC. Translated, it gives CASSLPGTGYGYTF.

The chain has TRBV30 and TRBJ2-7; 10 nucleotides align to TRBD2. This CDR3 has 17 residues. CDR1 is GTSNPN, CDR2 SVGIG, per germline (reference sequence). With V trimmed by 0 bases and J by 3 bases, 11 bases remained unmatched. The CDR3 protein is CAWSVPLAGREIYEQYF. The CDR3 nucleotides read TGTGCCTGGAGTGTACCACTAGCGGGAAGGGAGATCTACGAGCAGTACTTC. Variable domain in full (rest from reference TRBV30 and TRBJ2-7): SQTIHQWPATLVQPVGSPLSLECTVEGTSNPNLYWYRQAAGRGLQLLFYSVGIGQISSEVPQNLSASRPQDRQFILSSKKLLLSDSGFYLCAWSVPLAGREIYEQYFGPGTRLTVT.

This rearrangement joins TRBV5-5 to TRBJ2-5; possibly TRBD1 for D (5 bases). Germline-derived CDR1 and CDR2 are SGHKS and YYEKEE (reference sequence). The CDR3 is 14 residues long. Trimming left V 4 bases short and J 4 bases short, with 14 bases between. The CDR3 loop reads CASSPSGLGETQYF. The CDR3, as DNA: TGTGCCAGCAGCCCATCAGGGCTCGGAGAGACCCAGTACTTC.